Listed here are 10 T cell receptor beta chains from one sample, sequenced in a study of shared clonotypes between healthy human individuals. TCRdb's copy holds only in-frame clones and misses some; the assay was immunoSEQ multiplex PCR. The table shows about 2.3 million clones, with 80% to 95% occurring only once. Sequencing was carried out using naive CD4+ T cells from PBMCs. Subset: CD45RA+ positively selected. The receptors come from a man aged 18 to 30 in good health. Some clones in this sample may be carry-over from other donors' samples.

The chain carries TRBV19 and TRBJ1-5; 10 bases map to TRBD1. J gave up 9 bases and V 4 bases, and 24 bases lay outside the gene matches. The germline CDR1 and CDR2 sequences are LNHDA and SQIVND (reference sequence). The length of the CDR3 is 20 residues. In DNA form, the CDR3 reads TGTGCCAGTAGTACCCCCTACTCCGGGACAGGGGCCCCGCTAGCATGGCCCCAGCATTTT. Amino acids: CASSTPYSGTGAPLAWPQHF.

The rearrangement joins TRBV2 to TRBJ2-1; 14 positions match TRBD2. There are 15 residues in the CDR3. Per the germline V gene, CDR1 is SNHLY and CDR2 is FYNNEI. The V and J ends lost 6 bases and 7 bases, in that order; junction bases with no gene match: 5. The CDR3 DNA follows: TGTGCCAGCAGGAGGGGACTAGCGGGAGAAAATGAGCAGTTCTTC. This gives the protein CASRRGLAGENEQFF. The whole variable domain, filled in from reference TRBV2 and TRBJ2-1, reads EPEVTQTPSHQVTQMGQEVILRCVPISNHLYFYWYRQILGQKVEFLVSFYNNEISEKSEIFDDQFSVERPDGSNFTLKIRSTKLEDSAMYFCASRRGLAGENEQFFGPGTRLTVL.

V and J are TRBV19 and TRBJ2-2; 11 positions match TRBD1. Germline V gene sequence: CDR1 LNHDA, CDR2 SQIVND (reference sequence). The CDR3 runs 18 residues. V dropped 1 base and J dropped 4; count of bases not matched to a gene: 8. CDR3 protein: CASSIGIFGTGGTGELFF. In DNA, the CDR3 is TGTGCCAGTAGTATAGGGATTTTCGGGACAGGGGGCACCGGGGAGCTGTTTTTT.

The chain uses TRBV20-1 and TRBJ2-1; unclear D gene. The CDR3 extends over 11 amino acids. Germline V gene sequence: CDR1 DFQATT, CDR2 SNEGSKA (reference sequence). Between the trimmed V and J ends, which lost 2 bases and 10 bases, there was a span of 9 bases. For the CDR3, the DNA is TGCAGTGCTAGAACTCGGCTAGAGCAGTTCTTC. Encoded protein: CSARTRLEQFF.

V and J are TRBV5-1 and TRBJ2-7; D gene ambiguous. This CDR3 comprises 18 residues. CDR1 and CDR2 from the germline V gene are SGHRS and YFSETQ. The V and J ends lost 1 base and 0 bases respectively, with 20 bases between them. This chain's CDR3 is CASSLRVLSAFSSYEQYF. The CDR3 region has the DNA TGCGCCAGCAGCTTGAGGGTTCTCAGCGCGTTTAGCTCCTACGAGCAGTACTTC.

The J gene is TRBJ1-1, the V gene TRBV4-3; maybe TRBD1 (5 bases). Between the trimmed V and J ends, which lost 2 bases and 6 bases, there was a span of 22 bases. This CDR3 is 17 amino acids long. Germline assignment: CDR1 LGHNA and CDR2 YSLEER. Here the CDR3 DNA reads TGCGCCAGCAGCCAAATTCTAAGGCAGGGAGGTAGGTCTGAAGCTTTCTTT. Amino acid sequence: CASSQILRQGGRSEAFF.

The chain couples TRBV6-5 to TRBJ2-5; weak D call: TRBD2 (7 bases). The CDR3 spans 15 residues. V lost 4 bases, J lost 5 bases, and 17 bases lay in between. Germline V gene data show CDR1 as MNHEY and CDR2 as SVGAGI. The DNA of the CDR3 is TGTGCCAGCAGTTTACAGGGAGGGCCGGGGGAGACCCAGTACTTC. It specifies CASSLQGGPGETQYF.

The chain links TRBV6-5 to TRBJ2-2; 8 bases are a match to TRBD1. Trimming at V came to 7 bases and at J to 4 bases, leaving 8 bases not matched to a gene. The CDR3 spans 15 residues. Per germline, CDR1 MNHEY and CDR2 SVGAGI. DNA for the CDR3: TGTGCCAGCAACCTGGACAGGGAAGTCACCGGGGAGCTGTTTTTT. This encodes CASNLDREVTGELFF.

In its sample, this clone was seen a few times. DNA of the CDR3: TGTGCCAGCAGCTCGATAGCGGGAGGTTGGGAGACCCAGTACTTC. This encodes CASSSIAGGWETQYF. The chain links TRBV7-9 to TRBJ2-5, with 10 bases that match TRBD2. CDR1 and CDR2 (germline): SEHNR, FQNEAQ (reference sequence). V lost 4 bases to trimming and J lost 5 bases; unmatched junction nucleotides: 7. The CDR3 has 15 amino acids.

This clone was detected once. The chain links TRBV7-3 to TRBJ2-3; TRBD2 matches 12 bases. The length of the CDR3 is 16 residues. Germline CDR1 reads SGHTA; CDR2 reads FQGTGA. J was trimmed by 0 bases and V by 5 bases; bases with no gene match: 3. The CDR3 DNA sequence: TGTGCCAGCAGCGCCGGACTAGCGGGGAGCACAGATACGCAGTATTTT. This sequence encodes CASSAGLAGSTDTQYF.